Following are 31 T cell receptor beta chains from one sample sequenced in a study of cytomegalovirus exposure and HLA in healthy donors (dated by TCRdb to between 2016 and 2019). Libraries were made using the immunoSEQ multiplex PCR assay. A mixture of 60 forward primers for TCR Vbeta segments and 13 reverse primers for TCR Jbeta segments was used in the multiplex PCR. In its TCRdb copy, this immuneACCESS table keeps in-frame sequences only and misses some clones. Where compared with another copy, unresolved V genes explain less than half of these, and the others have no known cause. The sample includes approximately 130,000 clones, with approximately 85% observed a single time. The ten largest clones represent under 8.5% of the sample. The sample comprised PBMCs. The receptors shown here come from a woman younger than 45 in good health and CMV-seropositive.

The V and J genes are TRBV19 and TRBJ1-6, with D uncertain. The CDR3 has 13 amino acids. Trimming removed 10 bases from V and 0 bases from J, with 7 bases in between. Germline assignment: CDR1 LNHDA and CDR2 SQIVND (reference sequence). The DNA for the CDR3 is TGTGCCACATCGAGCTCCTATAATTCACCCCTCCACTTT. This encodes CATSSSYNSPLHF.

A single count supports this clone. The gene calls are TRBV28 and TRBJ2-7, with TRBD2 matching 8 bases. The V gene end was trimmed by 6 bases and the J gene end by 3 bases; junction bases not matched to a gene: 7. Germline V gives CDR1 MDHEN, CDR2 SYDVKM. The CDR3 spans 14 residues. The CDR3 is CASSLGGGGYEQYF. CDR3 nucleotides: TGTGCCAGCAGCCTCGGGGGGGGAGGCTACGAGCAGTACTTC.

There are a few counts of this clone. The chain links TRBV7-2 to TRBJ2-4; the D is unclear. The germline V and J ends were trimmed by 5 bases and 8 bases, with 10 bases remaining between them. CDR1 and CDR2 (germline): SGHTA, FQGNSA. The CDR3 has 12 residues. CDR3 in DNA: TGTGCCAGCAGCCCGGGTGGATACATTCAGTACTTC. Its protein is CASSPGGYIQYF.

V is TRBV28 and J is TRBJ1-2; D perhaps matches TRBD1 (5 bases). V lost 2 bases and J 7 bases, leaving 14 bases between the germline ends. Germline V gene sequence: CDR1 MDHEN, CDR2 SYDVKM. The CDR3 has 14 residues. The CDR3, as DNA: TGTGCCAGCAGTTTAGAACAGGCTCACTCTGGCTACACCTTC. It yields the protein CASSLEQAHSGYTF.

This chain uses TRBV5-6 with TRBJ2-5; D is possibly TRBD2 (5 bases). Trimming cost V 3 bases and J 1 base, with 13 bases left between them. CDR1 SGHDT and CDR2 YYEEEE come from the germline V gene. CDR3 length: 15 residues. CDR3 sequence: CASSSPGGPQETQYF. The DNA of the CDR3 is TGTGCCAGCAGCTCGCCCGGAGGTCCCCAAGAGACCCAGTACTTC.

V and J are TRBV7-9 and TRBJ2-3; 8 nucleotides agree with TRBD2. V gave up 5 bases and J gave up 2 bases; unmatched junction bases: 12. Germline loops: CDR1 SEHNR, CDR2 FQNEAQ (reference sequence). The CDR3 has 17 amino acids. The CDR3 region has the DNA TGTGCCAGCAGCACGTGGGCCAGCGGGGGAGTCACAGATACGCAGTATTTT. Protein: CASSTWASGGVTDTQYF.

The V gene is TRBV7-2, the J gene TRBJ1-1; D not certain. CDR1 and CDR2 from the germline V gene are SGHTA and FQGNSA. Trimming removed 5 bases from V and 5 bases from J, with 12 bases in between. The CDR3 covers 13 residues. This chain's CDR3 is CASSRRSETEAFF. In DNA, the CDR3 is TGTGCCAGCAGCCGCCGGAGTGAGACTGAAGCTTTCTTT.

This clone has more than one count but fewer than ten. This chain connects TRBV30 to TRBJ2-6; D might be TRBD2 (6 bases). This CDR3 comprises 18 residues. V was clipped by 5 bases and J by 0 bases, with 20 bases between them. Germline CDR1 reads GTSNPN; CDR2 reads SVGIG (reference sequence). The chain's CDR3 is CAWLTTSDGGSGANVLTF. CDR3 coding DNA: TGTGCCTGGCTGACCACTTCCGACGGGGGCTCTGGGGCCAACGTCCTGACTTTC.

The chain joins TRBV18 to TRBJ1-1, with D uncertain. The germline CDR1 and CDR2 sequences are KGHSH and LQKENI. V dropped 3 bases and J dropped 0 bases, with 8 bases sitting between them. The CDR3 extends over 14 amino acids. In nucleotides, the CDR3 is TGTGCCAGCTCACCCGCAGTGGTGAACACTGAAGCTTTCTTT. This codes for CASSPAVVNTEAFF. Full variable domain (rest looked up from reference TRBV18 and TRBJ1-1): NAGVMQNPRHLVRRRGQEARLRCSPMKGHSHVYWYRQLPEEGLKFMVYLQKENIIDESGMPKERFSAEFPKEGPSILRIQQVVRGDSAAYFCASSPAVVNTEAFFGQGTRLTVV.

The chain couples TRBV5-4 to TRBJ2-1, with TRBD2 matching over 16 bases. Germline V gives CDR1 SGHNT, CDR2 YYREEE (reference sequence). The trim removed 4 bases at V and 4 bases at J, leaving 2 bases unmatched. The CDR3 runs 16 residues. CDR3 sequence: CASSRGLAGGYNEQFF. CDR3 DNA: TGTGCCAGCAGCAGGGGACTAGCGGGAGGGTACAATGAGCAGTTCTTC.

The chain has TRBV2 and TRBJ2-7; 7 bases match TRBD1. The CDR3 has 11 amino acids. The germline CDR1 and CDR2 sequences are SNHLY and FYNNEI. The junction had 10 bases not matched to a gene; V was cut back by 7 bases and J by 13 bases. The CDR3: CASNLARGPYF. The CDR3, as DNA: TGTGCCAGCAATCTTGCAAGGGGGCCTTACTTC.

The J gene is TRBJ2-3, the V gene TRBV5-4; D uncertain. CDR3 length equals 13 residues. CDR1 and CDR2 from the germline V gene are SGHNT and YYREEE (reference sequence). V lost 1 base and J 7 bases, leaving 10 bases between the germline ends. In nucleotides, the CDR3 is TGTGCCAGCAGCTTGCGGGTACCCCATACGCAGTATTTT. Residues: CASSLRVPHTQYF.

The chain recombines TRBV2 with TRBJ1-1; D gene ambiguous. Germline V CDR1 and CDR2: SNHLY, FYNNEI. With 8 bases removed from V and 0 bases from J, the gap between germline ends came to 10 bases. The CDR3 runs to 13 residues. The CDR3 coding sequence is TGTGCCAGCTGCGGCTCGCTGAACACTGAAGCTTTCTTT. The encoded protein is CASCGSLNTEAFF.

This chain uses TRBV5-4 with TRBJ1-6, with a possible D match to TRBD1 (6 bases). This CDR3 comprises 17 residues. Trimming cost V 4 bases and J 0 bases, with 14 bases left between them. CDR1 is SGHNT, CDR2 YYREEE, per germline (reference sequence). CDR3 protein: CASSLGGASSYNSPLHF. CDR3 sequence (DNA): TGTGCCAGCAGCCTAGGGGGGGCTAGCTCCTATAATTCACCCCTCCACTTT.

Regarding this clone: This sample includes further DNA sequences coding for the same CDR3. The rearrangement joins TRBV30 to TRBJ1-5; 8 bases agree with TRBD1. Looked up from germline, CDR1 is GTSNPN and CDR2 is SVGIG (reference sequence). The CDR3 totals 15 residues. V was pared by 3 bases and J by 9 bases, with 13 bases of the junction left unmatched. The CDR3 region is CAWSRGPGQRAPQHF. CDR3 nucleotide sequence: TGTGCCTGGAGCAGGGGGCCGGGACAAAGAGCGCCCCAGCATTTT.

Note on this clone: Sequence at one end of the junction differs from germline and may be a read error. V usage is TRBV29-1 and J usage is TRBJ1-1; D is undetermined. CDR3 length: 15 amino acids. Germline V gene sequence: CDR1 SQVTM, CDR2 ANQGSEA. The CDR3 bases are TGCAGCGTTAAAGACTCAGGTGGCAGCTCTACTGAAGCTTTCTTT. Translation gives CSVKDSGGSSTEAFF.

The chain combines TRBV11-2 with TRBJ1-2; D gene uncertain. Germline V gene data show CDR1 as SGHAT and CDR2 as FQNNGV. V was clipped by 2 bases and J by 3 bases, with 13 bases between them. This CDR3 has 15 residues. The CDR3 loop is CASSLPRVVHYGYTF. In DNA form, the CDR3 reads TGTGCCAGCAGCTTACCCCGAGTGGTCCACTATGGCTACACCTTC. Variable domain in full (rest from reference TRBV11-2 and TRBJ1-2): EAGVAQSPRYKIIEKRQSVAFWCNPISGHATLYWYQQILGQGPKLLIQFQNNGVVDDSQLPKDRFSAERLKGVDSTLKIQPAKLEDSAVYLCASSLPRVVHYGYTFGSGTRLTVV.

V is TRBV5-1 and J is TRBJ1-1; D possibly corresponds to TRBD1 (6 bases). CDR1 is SGHRS, CDR2 YFSETQ, per germline. The CDR3 is 11 residues long. V lost 4 bases and J 7 bases, leaving 8 bases between the germline ends. The CDR3 loop reads CASSQGCEAFF. CDR3 nucleotide sequence: TGCGCCAGCAGCCAGGGGTGTGAAGCTTTCTTT.

The chain uses TRBV30 and TRBJ1-2, with D perhaps matching TRBD1 (6 bases). Germline assignment: CDR1 GTSNPN and CDR2 SVGIG (reference sequence). CDR3 length: 15 amino acids. The V and J ends lost 2 bases and 8 bases respectively, with 21 bases between them. The CDR3 protein is CAWSRGSGSWEGYTF. The CDR3 region has the DNA TGTGCCTGGAGTAGGGGGTCGGGATCTTGGGAAGGCTACACCTTC.

The gene calls are TRBV28 and TRBJ1-2; 8 nucleotides line up with TRBD1. V trimming: 5 bases; J trimming: 8 bases; junction bases outside the gene matches: 10. Germline CDR1 is MDHEN and CDR2 is SYDVKM. CDR3 length: 14 residues. The CDR3 coding sequence is TGTGCCAGCAGTGCTGCACAGGGGGTAGAGGGCTACACCTTC. Translation gives CASSAAQGVEGYTF.

The genes are TRBV6-1 and TRBJ1-3; D gene uncertain. Trimming removed 6 bases from V and 1 base from J, with 10 bases in between. This CDR3 comprises 14 residues. CDR1 is MNHNS and CDR2 is SASEGT in the germline V gene. For the CDR3, the DNA is TGTGCCAGCAGAAGAGAGGGATCTGGAAACACCATATATTTT. It specifies CASRREGSGNTIYF.

V usage is TRBV6-1 and J usage is TRBJ2-7, with D possibly being TRBD1 (5 bases). Germline V gene lookup returns CDR1 MNHNS and CDR2 SASEGT. The CDR3 contains 14 residues. V was trimmed by 3 bases and J by 2 bases, leaving 11 bases between them. CDR3 DNA: TGTGCCAGCAGTGACCTTACAGGTACCTACGAGCAGTACTTC. It specifies CASSDLTGTYEQYF.

The V and J genes are TRBV5-6 and TRBJ1-4; D may be TRBD1 (5 bases). The CDR3 has 14 residues. CDR1 and CDR2 from the germline V gene are SGHDT and YYEEEE. The V and J ends lost 4 bases and 4 bases respectively, with 11 bases between them. CDR3 loop: CASSKDTFNEKLFF. In DNA form, the CDR3 reads TGTGCCAGCAGCAAGGACACATTTAATGAAAAACTGTTTTTT.

This clone was seen more than once but under ten times. Other DNA sequences in this specimen translate into the identical CDR3. This chain links TRBV27 with TRBJ2-1, with 7 nucleotides matching TRBD2. The germline gives CDR1 MNHEY, CDR2 SMNVEV (reference sequence). The J segment lost 6 bases and the V segment lost 5 bases, leaving 4 bases of the junction unmatched. The CDR3 length is 13 residues. The chain's CDR3 is CASSLGLLNEQFF. In DNA, the CDR3 is TGTGCCAGCAGTCTGGGACTACTCAATGAGCAGTTCTTC.

The chain carries TRBV5-1 and TRBJ2-2, with TRBD1 identical over 8 bases. V lost 4 bases, J lost 7 bases, and 9 bases stayed unmatched. CDR1 SGHRS and CDR2 YFSETQ come from the germline V gene. The CDR3 extends over 15 amino acids. The CDR3 reads CASSPLQGAIGELFF. The CDR3 DNA is TGCGCCAGCAGCCCTCTGCAGGGGGCGATCGGGGAGCTGTTTTTT.

The rearrangement links TRBV13 to TRBJ1-4; D may be TRBD1 (6 bases). Trimming stripped 3 bases from V and 8 bases from J, with 10 bases between. The CDR3 consists of 13 residues. Looked up from germline, CDR1 is PRHDT and CDR2 is FYEKMQ (reference sequence). CDR3 in DNA: TGTGCCAGCAGCTTCGGACAGAACGAAAAACTGTTTTTT. Amino acid sequence: CASSFGQNEKLFF.

The rearrangement joins TRBV15 to TRBJ2-3; the match to TRBD2 covers 11 bases. CDR3 length: 15 residues. Trimming at V came to 0 bases and at J to 4 bases, leaving 0 bases not matched to a gene. Germline CDR1 reads LNHNV; CDR2 reads YYDKDF (reference sequence). The DNA for the CDR3 is TGTGCCACCAGCAGAGATAGCGGGGGGGCAGATACGCAGTATTTT. Translated: CATSRDSGGADTQYF.

The chain has TRBV5-8 and TRBJ1-5; no definite D call. Germline V gives CDR1 SGHTS, CDR2 YDEGEE. V was trimmed by 0 bases and J by 3 bases, leaving 7 bases between them. The CDR3 has 14 amino acids. CDR3 sequence reads: CASSLAPSNQPQHF. In nucleotides, the CDR3 is TGTGCCAGCAGCTTGGCCCCCTCCAATCAGCCCCAGCATTTT.

This clone has just one count. V gene TRBV2 combines with J gene TRBJ1-4, with 7 bases matching TRBD1. The CDR3 contains 18 residues. Germline CDR1 SNHLY, CDR2 FYNNEI. J was trimmed by 0 bases and V by 6 bases; bases with no gene match: 13. Here the CDR3 reads CASRLPRQGLATNEKLFF. CDR3 nucleotides: TGTGCCAGCAGACTGCCCAGACAGGGCCTTGCAACTAATGAAAAACTGTTTTTT. Complete variable domain (other parts from reference TRBV2 and TRBJ1-4): EPEVTQTPSHQVTQMGQEVILRCVPISNHLYFYWYRQILGQKVEFLVSFYNNEISEKSEIFDDQFSVERPDGSNFTLKIRSTKLEDSAMYFCASRLPRQGLATNEKLFFGSGTQLSVL.

The V call is TRBV21-1, the J call TRBJ2-7; TRBD2 is the table's D call and was not checked against the DNA. TRBV21-1 is termed a pseudogene. The CDR3 is 16 residues long. CDR3: CASSATSGVLPYEQYF. In nucleotides, the CDR3 is TGTGCCAGCAGCGCGACTAGCGGGGTACTTCCCTACGAGCAGTACTTC.

In the case of this clone: One end of the junction is discordant with germline, which a read error may explain. Other DNA sequences in the same sample also yield this CDR3. The rearrangement uses TRBV13 and TRBJ2-7, with 7 bases that match TRBD2. This CDR3 has 15 residues. Germline CDR1 PRHDT, CDR2 FYEKMQ (reference sequence). The CDR3 bases are TGCGCCAGCAGCACGAGGGCGGGAGCCCCCTACGAGCAGTACTTC. Its translation: CASSTRAGAPYEQYF.